This entry lists 8 T cell receptor beta chains sequenced from one sample in a study of cytomegalovirus exposure and HLA in healthy donors. Use of 60 Vbeta and 13 Jbeta primers characterized the PCR. Only in-frame clones appear in the TCRdb table, and some are missing; sequencing was by immunoSEQ multiplex PCR. This sample has about 190,000 clones; 80% to 85% occur once, and the top ten carry approximately 0.25%. Sequencing was performed on PBMCs. The receptors come from a boy younger than 18 in good health and CMV-seronegative.

There are a few counts of this clone. The chain has TRBV6-4 and TRBJ2-1; TRBD2 agrees at 11 bases. The V gene's germline CDR1 is MRHNA and CDR2 SNTAGT. After removal of 2 bases from V and 5 bases from J, the junction contained 5 bases not matched to a gene. This CDR3 has 16 amino acids. The CDR3 sequence is CASSDKASGGNNEQFF. DNA of the CDR3: TGTGCCAGCAGTGACAAGGCTAGCGGGGGGAACAATGAGCAGTTCTTC.

The chain has TRBV9 and TRBJ2-1; TRBD2 matches 10 bases. CDR1 and CDR2 from the germline V gene are SGDLS and YYNGEE. V shed 7 bases and J 0 bases; nucleotides not matched to a gene: 4. The CDR3 length is 15 residues. The CDR3 here is CASGPSGSSYNEQFF. The CDR3 DNA is TGTGCCAGCGGCCCTAGCGGGAGCTCCTACAATGAGCAGTTCTTC.

The gene calls are TRBV5-4 and TRBJ2-1; weak D call: TRBD2 (6 bases). This CDR3 region has 16 residues. V was pared by 4 bases and J by 4 bases, with 18 bases between. The germline V gene has CDR1 SGHNT and CDR2 YYREEE (reference sequence). CDR3 coding DNA: TGTGCCAGCAGCGGGGATCCCTGGACTACTTACAATGAGCAGTTCTTC. It codes for CASSGDPWTTYNEQFF.

This clone was seen once. This chain joins TRBV6-1 and TRBJ1-1, with 7 bases that match TRBD1. This CDR3 contains 14 residues. Trimming removed 5 bases from V and 4 bases from J; junction bases left unmatched: 7. CDR1 is MNHNS, CDR2 SASEGT, per germline. CDR3 protein: CASSRDSSVTEAFF. Here the CDR3 DNA reads TGTGCCAGCAGTCGGGACAGTTCGGTCACTGAAGCTTTCTTT.

The J gene is TRBJ1-1, the V gene TRBV12-1. TRBV12-1 is described as a pseudogene. The CDR3 runs to 14 residues. CDR3 nucleotide sequence: TGTGCCAGCAGCGCGGGTCCCGAGAACACTGAAGCTTTCTTT. As protein: CASSAGPENTEAFF.

As DNA, the CDR3 is TGTGCCAGCAGCTTATTTTGGGTGGCTCTAGGCCAGCATTTT. It codes for CASSLFWVALGQHF. The V call is TRBV7-9, the J call TRBJ1-5, with D unclear. The CDR3 totals 14 residues. Germline CDR1 reads SEHNR; CDR2 reads FQNEAQ (reference sequence). V lost 2 bases, J lost 12 bases, and 17 bases lay in between.

The V gene is TRBV28, the J gene TRBJ1-4, with a possible D match to TRBD1 (6 bases). CDR1 is MDHEN, CDR2 SYDVKM, per germline. The V and J ends lost 2 bases and 7 bases respectively, with 11 bases between them. CDR3 size: 14 residues. The chain's CDR3 is CASSLRGAGEKLFF. Here the CDR3 DNA reads TGTGCCAGCAGTTTACGGGGGGCAGGTGAAAAACTGTTTTTT.

This clone appeared a few times. The chain has TRBV6-1 and TRBJ1-1, with 7 positions matching TRBD1. With 6 bases clipped from V and 3 bases from J, the junction kept 4 bases outside the gene matches. The CDR3 is 13 residues long. Germline CDR1 and CDR2: MNHNS and SASEGT. The DNA for the CDR3 is TGTGCCAGCAGCGCAGACAGGGACACTGAAGCTTTCTTT. Translation gives CASSADRDTEAFF.